This entry concerns a single T cell receptor (beta chain). Its target is not known. The sample belongs to a study of cytotoxic CD8 clonotypes in ibrutinib-treated CLL. Study overall: Response samples followed a median around 12 months of treatment, range 6 to 36.

Broader study findings: Sustained-remission and progressing patients diverged in sampling times. At the start, clonality exceeded age-matched healthy donors and followed circulating CD8+ T-cell counts. Clonality was higher at ibrutinib response and returned toward baseline at progression.

The table came from immunoSEQ multiplex PCR; TCRdb's copy has only in-frame clones and leaves some out. The sample lists about 150,000 clones; about 78% were seen once. The specimen comprised PBMCs, sampled after 24 months of ibrutinib treatment. The sequence derives from a human donor with chronic lymphocytic leukemia.

The CDR3 here is CASSYRQGDEQYF. CDR3 nucleotide sequence: TGTGCCAGCAGTTACCGACAGGGGGACGAGCAGTACTTC. V is TRBV6-5 and J is TRBJ2-7, with 9 bases aligning to TRBD1. V shed 2 bases, J shed 5 bases, and the junction held 1 base outside the gene matches. Germline V gene data show CDR1 as MNHEY and CDR2 as SVGAGI. This CDR3 contains 13 residues.